This entry lists 25 T cell receptor beta chains sequenced from one sample in a study of blood T cell repertoires in COVID-19. Clones were sequenced by immunoSEQ multiplex PCR, and TCRdb holds only the in-frame ones, with some missing. The table has under 170,000 clones, about 80% seen once. Sequencing input: peripheral blood. The origin of the receptors is a man between 65 and 85 years old with acute or convalescent COVID-19.

Many counts were recorded for this clone. The chain recombines TRBV19 with TRBJ1-1; D is possibly TRBD1 (5 bases). The CDR3 loop spans 15 amino acids. Germline V gene lookup returns CDR1 LNHDA and CDR2 SQIVND (reference sequence). V dropped 0 bases and J dropped 0 bases, with 8 bases sitting between them. The CDR3 is CASSIDLTVNTEAFF. For the CDR3, the DNA is TGTGCCAGTAGTATAGATCTGACAGTGAACACTGAAGCTTTCTTT.

This chain connects TRBV28 to TRBJ2-7; 7 positions agree with TRBD1. Trimming cost V 10 bases and J 6 bases; bases outside gene matches: 12. The CDR3 extends over 13 amino acids. Germline V gene lookup returns CDR1 MDHEN and CDR2 SYDVKM. CDR3 nucleotides: TGTGCCACGAGAGCACAGGGGACCTCCGAGCAGTACTTC. This codes for CATRAQGTSEQYF.

The chain carries TRBV21-1 and TRBJ2-3; TRBD1 reflects the table's D call only, with no check against the DNA. TRBV21-1 is reported as a pseudogene. CDR3 length equals 16 residues. The CDR3 sequence is CASSKGLQGPTDTQYF. The CDR3 DNA reads as TGTGCCAGCAGCAAAGGGTTACAGGGGCCCACAGATACGCAGTATTTT.

This clone appeared a single time. The V gene is TRBV19, the J gene TRBJ2-1; maybe TRBD1 (6 bases). Trimming pared 3 bases from V and 5 bases from J, leaving 17 bases between. Germline CDR1 reads LNHDA; CDR2 reads SQIVND (reference sequence). The CDR3 sequence is 16 residues long. Here the CDR3 DNA reads TGTGCCAGTAGTATTATGGGAACAGGGCGTGACAATGAGCAGTTCTTC. It encodes CASSIMGTGRDNEQFF.

This clone was seen a handful of times. The gene calls are TRBV3-1 (or the pseudogene TRBV3-2) and TRBJ2-7; perhaps TRBD2 as D (6 bases). The V end was cut by 4 bases, the J end by 7 bases, with 20 bases between. This CDR3 contains 15 residues. Germline V gene data show CDR1 as LGHDT and CDR2 as YNNKEL (reference sequence). The CDR3 DNA follows: TGTGCCAGCAGCCCTAGCTTGGATGGGGGGTGGGAGCAGTACTTC. As protein: CASSPSLDGGWEQYF.

The rearrangement joins TRBV5-4 to TRBJ1-5, with TRBD1 as a possible D gene (6 bases). The V end lost 3 bases, the J end lost 4 bases, and 11 bases lay between the germline ends. This CDR3 has 14 residues. Per the germline V gene, CDR1 is SGHNT and CDR2 is YYREEE (reference sequence). CDR3 nucleotides: TGTGCCAGCAGCTCTTGGGGGCCGAATCAGCCCCAGCATTTT. This codes for CASSSWGPNQPQHF.

CDR3 amino acids: CASRLRPNRQPQPQHF. CDR3 coding DNA: TGTGCAAGTCGCTTGAGACCAAACCGACAGCCTCAGCCCCAGCATTTT. The chain combines TRBV12-2 with TRBJ1-5; the listed D gene, TRBD1, was not tested against the DNA. TRBV12-2 is shown as a pseudogene. The CDR3 runs to 16 residues.

V and J are TRBV5-1 and TRBJ1-1; D is unclear. This CDR3 has 13 residues. Germline V gene data show CDR1 as SGHRS and CDR2 as YFSETQ. The ends were cut back, 4 bases at V and 3 bases at J, with 10 bases in the middle. CDR3 nucleotide sequence: TGCGCCAGCAGCAGGACTGTGGACACTGAAGCTTTCTTT. Translated, it gives CASSRTVDTEAFF.

This clone has a single count. The gene calls are TRBV11-2 and TRBJ1-1, with TRBD1 matching 7 bases. Germline V gene data show CDR1 as SGHAT and CDR2 as FQNNGV. The junction had 9 bases not matched to a gene; V was cut back by 0 bases and J by 2 bases. The CDR3 sequence is 17 residues long. Written as DNA, the CDR3 is TGTGCCAGCAGCTTAGATACTGGGGGACAGATAAACACTGAAGCTTTCTTT. Translating it yields CASSLDTGGQINTEAFF.

This sequence joins TRBV18 and TRBJ2-2, with D tentatively TRBD2 (5 bases). There are 14 residues in the CDR3. CDR1 and CDR2 (germline): KGHSH, LQKENI. V was trimmed by 3 bases and J by 5 bases, leaving 10 bases between them. The CDR3 nucleotides are TGTGCCAGCTCACCCCTACCGGGGACCGGGGAGCTGTTTTTT. Protein: CASSPLPGTGELFF.

The rearrangement joins TRBV28 to TRBJ1-2; the D gene is possibly TRBD1 (6 bases). The CDR3 spans 14 residues. CDR1 is MDHEN, CDR2 SYDVKM, per germline. The ends were cut back, 5 bases at V and 4 bases at J, with 14 bases in the middle. This CDR3 reads CASSPQSGAYGYTF. The CDR3 bases are TGTGCCAGCAGTCCTCAGTCAGGGGCCTATGGCTACACCTTC.

The CDR3 DNA is TGTGCCAGTAGTGCCCGGACAGGCCGCACAGATACGCAGTATTTT. Translating gives CASSARTGRTDTQYF. The chain joins TRBV19 to TRBJ2-3; 7 bases are shared with TRBD1. Looked up from germline, CDR1 is LNHDA and CDR2 is SQIVND (reference sequence). The CDR3 totals 15 residues. With V trimmed by 5 bases and J by 1 base, 6 bases remained unmatched.

This clone was observed once. The chain carries TRBV28 and TRBJ2-7, with 11 bases fitting TRBD2. CDR3 length: 15 residues. V gave up 6 bases and J gave up 0 bases; unmatched junction bases: 4. CDR1 and CDR2 from the germline V gene are MDHEN and SYDVKM. The CDR3 region has the DNA TGTGCCAGCAGGCCTAGCGGGGGGAACTCCTACGAGCAGTACTTC. Residues: CASRPSGGNSYEQYF. Filled out from reference TRBV28 and TRBJ2-7, the complete variable domain reads DVKVTQSSRYLVKRTGEKVFLECVQDMDHENMFWYRQDPGLGLRLIYFSYDVKMKEKGDIPEGYSVSREKKERFSLILESASTNQTSMYLCASRPSGGNSYEQYFGPGTRLTVT.

The V call is TRBV27, the J call TRBJ1-5; tentatively, D is TRBD1 (5 bases). The germline V gene encodes CDR1 MNHEY and CDR2 SMNVEV (reference sequence). Trimming took off 0 bases at V and 7 bases at J, with 10 bases between the two ends. The CDR3 runs 14 residues. CDR3 residues: CASSLSEAGQPQHF. The DNA for the CDR3 is TGTGCCAGCAGTTTATCCGAAGCAGGGCAGCCCCAGCATTTT.

V gene TRBV7-9 combines with J gene TRBJ1-5, with 7 bases aligning to TRBD1. J was trimmed by 0 bases and V by 0 bases; bases with no gene match: 5. CDR1 SEHNR and CDR2 FQNEAQ come from the germline V gene (reference sequence). There are 17 residues in the CDR3. CDR3 residues: CASSLAVSGGSNQPQHF. CDR3 bases: TGTGCCAGCAGCTTAGCGGTGTCAGGGGGTAGCAATCAGCCCCAGCATTTT.

The J gene is TRBJ2-3, the V gene TRBV2; TRBD2 agrees at 7 bases. Germline V gene lookup returns CDR1 SNHLY and CDR2 FYNNEI. Trimming at V came to 6 bases and at J to 2 bases, leaving 5 bases not matched to a gene. This CDR3 has 14 amino acids. The CDR3, as DNA: TGTGCCAGCAGCCGGGACTACACCACAGATACGCAGTATTTT. Protein product: CASSRDYTTDTQYF.

This clone was seen only once. V and J are TRBV20-1 and TRBJ1-2; D gene uncertain. Trimming shortened V by 6 bases and J by 8 bases, and 10 bases separated the two germline ends. CDR3 length: 10 amino acids. The germline V gene encodes CDR1 DFQATT and CDR2 SNEGSKA (reference sequence). CDR3 region: CSATGSGYTF. The DNA of the CDR3 is TGCAGTGCCACGGGGAGCGGCTACACCTTC.

The chain links TRBV5-1 to TRBJ1-1; 7 positions match TRBD1. The CDR3 totals 14 residues. Trimming cost V 4 bases and J 1 base; bases outside gene matches: 4. Germline CDR1 is SGHRS and CDR2 is YFSETQ. The CDR3 bases are TGCGCCAGCAGCCCGCCAGGGGGGAACACTGAAGCTTTCTTT. Its translation: CASSPPGGNTEAFF.

This clone was picked up a small number of times. The V call is TRBV5-4, the J call TRBJ2-7, with D tentatively TRBD1 (5 bases). The V end lost 2 bases, the J end lost 2 bases, and 8 bases lay between the germline ends. The length of the CDR3 is 13 residues. Germline V lookup: CDR1 SGHNT, CDR2 YYREEE (reference sequence). The CDR3, as DNA: TGTGCCAGCAGCTTACCAGGGACCTACGAGCAGTACTTC. Its protein is CASSLPGTYEQYF.

The chain recombines TRBV10-3 with TRBJ2-5, with D perhaps TRBD2 (5 bases). The CDR3 consists of 14 residues. Germline V CDR1 and CDR2: ENHRY, SYGVKD. Trimming pared 0 bases from V and 5 bases from J, leaving 10 bases between. The CDR3 region has the DNA TGTGCCATCAGTGAGTCGGGTAGAGGGGAGACCCAGTACTTC. Translating it yields CAISESGRGETQYF.

The chain links TRBV6-5 to TRBJ1-5; possible D gene TRBD1, 5 bases. This CDR3 spans 14 amino acids. Per the germline V gene, CDR1 is MNHEY and CDR2 is SVGAGI. V dropped 6 bases and J dropped 2 bases, with 11 bases sitting between them. The CDR3 spells CASSTTGGNQPQHF. CDR3 in DNA: TGTGCCAGCAGCACAACAGGAGGCAATCAGCCCCAGCATTTT.

The V call is TRBV7-3, the J call TRBJ2-3, with TRBD2 matching 9 bases. The CDR3 runs to 15 residues. With 5 bases clipped from V and 4 bases from J, the junction kept 7 bases outside the gene matches. Per the germline V gene, CDR1 is SGHTA and CDR2 is FQGTGA. CDR3 loop: CASSPSGGRPDTQYF. The CDR3 nucleotides read TGTGCCAGCAGCCCGAGCGGGGGGCGTCCAGATACGCAGTATTTT.

The V call is TRBV6-1, the J call TRBJ2-7; D is perhaps TRBD2 (5 bases). The CDR3 spans 15 residues. V was clipped by 1 base and J by 0 bases, with 10 bases between them. The germline V gene has CDR1 MNHNS and CDR2 SASEGT. The DNA for the CDR3 is TGTGCCAGCAGTGAAGGTTTTGGGAGCTCCTACGAGCAGTACTTC. As protein: CASSEGFGSSYEQYF.

This clone has just one count. V and J are TRBV28 and TRBJ1-2; the D is unclear. CDR1 is MDHEN, CDR2 SYDVKM, per germline. The CDR3 is 12 residues long. Deletions cut 5 bases from V and 5 bases from J, with 9 bases between. The CDR3 DNA is TGTGCCAGCAGTCCCCAGGATTATGGCTACACCTTC. It codes for CASSPQDYGYTF.

Only one count was recorded for this clone. The chain carries TRBV3-1 (or the pseudogene TRBV3-2) and TRBJ2-1; 8 bases map to TRBD2. CDR1 LGHDT and CDR2 YNNKEL come from the germline V gene (reference sequence). Losses at the gene ends were 3 bases for V and 6 bases for J; bases not matched to a gene: 10. This CDR3 has 16 amino acids. The CDR3 DNA follows: TGTGCCAGCAGCCAGGATCCCGGGACTAGACGCAATGAGCAGTTCTTC. As protein: CASSQDPGTRRNEQFF.